This T cell receptor (beta chain) was sequenced in a study of blood T cells in healthy people across ages. The study, taken as a whole, reports: Older age went with lower TCR beta diversity per million T cells, in a roughly linear way. Estimates of diversity drawn from one million T cells were considered underestimates.

Donors each provided 8 to 10 milliliters of peripheral blood. At least 6.5 million PBMCs were isolated per sample. Germline CDR1 reads SGHNT; CDR2 reads YENEEA. The CDR3 is 16 residues long. V gave up 5 bases and J gave up 3 bases; unmatched junction bases: 9. This clonotype has a handful of counts. The antigen remains undetermined. For the second PCR, which ran for about 7 to 11 cycles, a sample-barcoded 5' primer and a J-beta primer mix were used. TCRdb re-analysed the 5' RACE reads in MiXCR, keeping a single row per CDR3 protein. The repertoire holds some 1,800,000 distinct CDR3 sequences, with about two fifths as singletons.

The chain joins TRBV11-3 to TRBJ2-2; 7 bases align to TRBD1. The sequencing sample was made of blood. This clonotype was obtained from a human donor in good health. CDR3: CASSHHRQGDTGELFF. CDR3 bases: TGTGCCAGCAGCCACCACCGACAGGGCGACACCGGGGAGCTGTTTTTT.